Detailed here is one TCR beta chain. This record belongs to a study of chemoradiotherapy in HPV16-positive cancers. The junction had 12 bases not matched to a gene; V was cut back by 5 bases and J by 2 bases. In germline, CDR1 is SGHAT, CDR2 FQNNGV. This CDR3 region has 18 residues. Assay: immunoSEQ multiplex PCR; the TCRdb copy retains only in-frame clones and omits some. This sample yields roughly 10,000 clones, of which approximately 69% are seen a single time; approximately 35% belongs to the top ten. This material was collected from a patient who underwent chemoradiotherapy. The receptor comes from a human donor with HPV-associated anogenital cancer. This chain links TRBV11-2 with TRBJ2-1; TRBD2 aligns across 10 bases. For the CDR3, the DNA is TGTGCCAGCAGCAAAGGGTATGCTAGCGGGAGTACCTACAATGAGCAGTTCTTC. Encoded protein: CASSKGYASGSTYNEQFF.